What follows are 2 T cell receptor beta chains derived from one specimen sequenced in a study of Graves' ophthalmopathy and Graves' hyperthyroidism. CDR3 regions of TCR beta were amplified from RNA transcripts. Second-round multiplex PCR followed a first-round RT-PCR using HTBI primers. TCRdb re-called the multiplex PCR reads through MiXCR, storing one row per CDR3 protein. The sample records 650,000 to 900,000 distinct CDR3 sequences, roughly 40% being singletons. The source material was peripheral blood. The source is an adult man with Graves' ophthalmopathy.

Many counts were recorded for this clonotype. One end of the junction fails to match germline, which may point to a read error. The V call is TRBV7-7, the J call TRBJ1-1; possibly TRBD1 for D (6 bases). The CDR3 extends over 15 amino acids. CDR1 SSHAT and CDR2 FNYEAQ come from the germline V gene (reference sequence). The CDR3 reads CASSRGLVMNTEAFF. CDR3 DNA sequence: TGTGCTAGCAGCCGGGGGCTAGTTATGAACACTGAAGCTTTCTTT.

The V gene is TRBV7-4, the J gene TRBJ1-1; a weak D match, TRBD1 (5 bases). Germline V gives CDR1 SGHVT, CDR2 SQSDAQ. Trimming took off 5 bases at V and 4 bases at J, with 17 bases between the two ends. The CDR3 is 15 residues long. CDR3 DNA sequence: TGTGCCAGCAGCCAACTGGCGGGGGGGGGCACTGAAGCTTTCTTT. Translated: CASSQLAGGGTEAFF.